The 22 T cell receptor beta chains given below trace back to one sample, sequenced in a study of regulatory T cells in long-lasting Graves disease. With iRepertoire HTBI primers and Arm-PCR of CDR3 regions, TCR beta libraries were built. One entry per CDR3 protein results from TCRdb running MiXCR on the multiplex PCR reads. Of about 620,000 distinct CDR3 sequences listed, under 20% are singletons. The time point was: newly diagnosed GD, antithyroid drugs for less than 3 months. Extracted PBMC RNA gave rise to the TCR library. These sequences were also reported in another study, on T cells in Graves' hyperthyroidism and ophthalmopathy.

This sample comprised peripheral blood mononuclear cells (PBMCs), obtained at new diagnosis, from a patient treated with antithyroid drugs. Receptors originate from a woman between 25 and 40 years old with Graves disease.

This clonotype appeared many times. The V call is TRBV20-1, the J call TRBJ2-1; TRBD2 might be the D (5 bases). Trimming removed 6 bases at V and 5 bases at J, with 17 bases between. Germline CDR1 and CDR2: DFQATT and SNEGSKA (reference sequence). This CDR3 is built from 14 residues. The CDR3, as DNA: TGCAGTGCCGTAAGGGCGGAGGTCAACAATGAGCAGTTCTTC. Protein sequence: CSAVRAEVNNEQFF.

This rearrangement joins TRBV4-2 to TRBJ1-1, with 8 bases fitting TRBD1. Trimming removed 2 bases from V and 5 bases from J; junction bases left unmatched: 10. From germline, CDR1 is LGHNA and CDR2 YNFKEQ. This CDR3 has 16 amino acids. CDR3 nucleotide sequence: TGTGCCAGCAGCCAATTAACAGGGGGAAGAGGAACTGAAGCTTTCTTT. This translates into CASSQLTGGRGTEAFF.

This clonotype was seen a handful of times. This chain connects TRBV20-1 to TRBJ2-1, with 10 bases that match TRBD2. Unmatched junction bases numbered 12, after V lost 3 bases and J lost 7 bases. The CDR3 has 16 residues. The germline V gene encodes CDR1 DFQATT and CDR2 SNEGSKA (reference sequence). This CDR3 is CSASKLAGVRVNEQFF. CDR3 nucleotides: TGCAGTGCTAGTAAGCTAGCGGGAGTCCGGGTGAATGAGCAGTTCTTC.

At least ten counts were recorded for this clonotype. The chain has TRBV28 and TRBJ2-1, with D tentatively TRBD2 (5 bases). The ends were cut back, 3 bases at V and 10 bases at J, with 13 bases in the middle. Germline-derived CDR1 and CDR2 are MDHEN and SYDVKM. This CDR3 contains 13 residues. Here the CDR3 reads CASSFDYKGEQFF. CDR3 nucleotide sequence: TGTGCCAGCAGTTTTGACTATAAAGGGGAGCAGTTCTTC.

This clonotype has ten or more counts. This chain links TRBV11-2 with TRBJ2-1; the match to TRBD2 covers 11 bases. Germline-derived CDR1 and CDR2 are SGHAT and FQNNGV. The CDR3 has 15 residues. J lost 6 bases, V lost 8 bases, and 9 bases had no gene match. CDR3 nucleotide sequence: TGTGCCAGCCGCAAGGGACTAGCGGAAACCAATGAGCAGTTCTTC. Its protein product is CASRKGLAETNEQFF.

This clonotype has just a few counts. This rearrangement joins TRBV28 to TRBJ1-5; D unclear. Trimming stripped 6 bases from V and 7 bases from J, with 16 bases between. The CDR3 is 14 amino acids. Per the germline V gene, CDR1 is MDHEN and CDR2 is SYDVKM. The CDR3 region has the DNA TGTGCCAGCAGAAATTCCGATCGGGGACAGCCCCAGCATTTT. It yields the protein CASRNSDRGQPQHF.

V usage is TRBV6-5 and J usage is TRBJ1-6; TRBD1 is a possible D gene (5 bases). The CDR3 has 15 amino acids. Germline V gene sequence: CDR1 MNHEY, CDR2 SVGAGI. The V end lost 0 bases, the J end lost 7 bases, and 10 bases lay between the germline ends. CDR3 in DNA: TGTGCCAGCAGTTACTCCGTCGGGGACAATTCACCCCTCCACTTT. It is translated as CASSYSVGDNSPLHF.

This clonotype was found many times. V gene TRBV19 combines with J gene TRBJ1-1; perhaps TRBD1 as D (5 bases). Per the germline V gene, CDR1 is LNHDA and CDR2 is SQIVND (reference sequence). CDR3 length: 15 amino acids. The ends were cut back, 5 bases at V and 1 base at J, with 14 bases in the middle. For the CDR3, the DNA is TGTGCCAGTAGTTCTCAGGGTCGAGGGAACACTGAAGCTTTCTTT. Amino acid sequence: CASSSQGRGNTEAFF.

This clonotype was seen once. CDR3 sequence: CAWVVSGQIYEQYF. The CDR3 bases are TGTGCCTGGGTAGTTTCGGGACAGATTTACGAGCAGTACTTC. This chain links TRBV30 with TRBJ2-7; 7 bases align to TRBD1. CDR3 size: 14 residues. J lost 4 bases, V lost 5 bases, and 11 bases had no gene match. In germline, CDR1 is GTSNPN, CDR2 SVGIG (reference sequence).

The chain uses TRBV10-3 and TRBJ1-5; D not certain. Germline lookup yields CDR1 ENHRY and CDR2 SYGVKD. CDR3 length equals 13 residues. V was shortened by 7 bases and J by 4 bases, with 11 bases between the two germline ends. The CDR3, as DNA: TGTGCCATCATGGAAAGACATAATCAGCCCCAGCATTTT. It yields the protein CAIMERHNQPQHF.

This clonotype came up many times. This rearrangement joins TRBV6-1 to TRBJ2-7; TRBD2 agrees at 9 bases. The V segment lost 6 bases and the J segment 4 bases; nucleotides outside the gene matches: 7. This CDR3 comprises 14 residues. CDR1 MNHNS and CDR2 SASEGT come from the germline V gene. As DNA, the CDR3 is TGTGCCAGCAGCCCGAGCGGGAGGATGTACGAGCAGTACTTC. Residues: CASSPSGRMYEQYF.

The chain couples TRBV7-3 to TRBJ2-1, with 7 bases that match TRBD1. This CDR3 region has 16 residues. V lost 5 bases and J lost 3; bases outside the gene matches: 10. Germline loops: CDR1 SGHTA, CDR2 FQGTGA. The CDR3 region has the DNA TGTGCCAGCAGCCCCACCCCGGGACAGATCTACAATGAGCAGTTCTTC. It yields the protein CASSPTPGQIYNEQFF.

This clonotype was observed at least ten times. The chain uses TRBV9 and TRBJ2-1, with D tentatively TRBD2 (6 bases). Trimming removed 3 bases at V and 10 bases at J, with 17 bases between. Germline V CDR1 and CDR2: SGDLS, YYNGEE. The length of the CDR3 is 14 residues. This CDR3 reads CASSGRDSSWEQFF. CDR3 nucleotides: TGTGCCAGCAGCGGCCGGGACTCCTCCTGGGAGCAGTTCTTC.

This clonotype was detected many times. The CDR3 spells CSGRDNEQFF. Written as DNA, the CDR3 is TGCAGTGGCAGGGACAATGAGCAGTTCTTC. This chain joins TRBV20-1 and TRBJ2-1; the D gene is possibly TRBD1 (5 bases). Germline-derived CDR1 and CDR2 are DFQATT and SNEGSKA (reference sequence). Trimming cost V 7 bases and J 5 bases, with 6 bases left between them. The CDR3 is 10 residues long.

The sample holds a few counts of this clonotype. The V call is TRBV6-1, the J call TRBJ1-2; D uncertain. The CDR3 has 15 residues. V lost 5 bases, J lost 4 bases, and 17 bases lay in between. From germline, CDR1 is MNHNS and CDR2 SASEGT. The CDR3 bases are TGTGCCAGCAGTCTTGGTGGAGCAGGAAGCTATGGCTACACCTTC. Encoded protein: CASSLGGAGSYGYTF.

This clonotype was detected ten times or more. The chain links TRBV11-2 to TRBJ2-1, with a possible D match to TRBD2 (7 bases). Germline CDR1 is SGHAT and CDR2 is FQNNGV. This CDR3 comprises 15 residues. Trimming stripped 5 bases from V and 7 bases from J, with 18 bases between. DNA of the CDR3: TGTGCCAGCAGCCTAGGGGGAGGGGTTCGGAATGAGCAGTTCTTC. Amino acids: CASSLGGGVRNEQFF.

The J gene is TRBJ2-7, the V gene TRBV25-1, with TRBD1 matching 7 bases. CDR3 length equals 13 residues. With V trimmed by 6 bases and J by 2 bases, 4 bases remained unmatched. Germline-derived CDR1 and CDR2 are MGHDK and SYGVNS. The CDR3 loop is CASRLQGTYEQYF. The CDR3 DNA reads TGTGCCAGCAGGCTACAGGGGACCTACGAGCAGTACTTC.

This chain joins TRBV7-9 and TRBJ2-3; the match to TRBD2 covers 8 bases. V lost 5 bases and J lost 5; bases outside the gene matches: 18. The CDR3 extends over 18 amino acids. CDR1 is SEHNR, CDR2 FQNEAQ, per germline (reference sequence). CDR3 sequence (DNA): TGTGCCAGCAGCCAACCCCTCGGCCGGGAGGGCCGGGGAGATACGCAGTATTTT. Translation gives CASSQPLGREGRGDTQYF.

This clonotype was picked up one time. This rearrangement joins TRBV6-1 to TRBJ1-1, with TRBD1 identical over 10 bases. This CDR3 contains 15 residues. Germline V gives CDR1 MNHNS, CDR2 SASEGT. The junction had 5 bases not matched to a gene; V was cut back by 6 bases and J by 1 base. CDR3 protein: CASRDRGRWNTEAFF. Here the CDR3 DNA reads TGTGCCAGCAGAGACAGGGGGCGATGGAACACTGAAGCTTTCTTT.

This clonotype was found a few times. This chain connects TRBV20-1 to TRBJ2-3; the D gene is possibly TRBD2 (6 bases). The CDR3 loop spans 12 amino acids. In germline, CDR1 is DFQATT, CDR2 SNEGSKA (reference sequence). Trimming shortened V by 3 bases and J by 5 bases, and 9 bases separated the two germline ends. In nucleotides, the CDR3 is TGCAGTGCTAGTAATAGCGGAGATACGCAGTATTTT. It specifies CSASNSGDTQYF.

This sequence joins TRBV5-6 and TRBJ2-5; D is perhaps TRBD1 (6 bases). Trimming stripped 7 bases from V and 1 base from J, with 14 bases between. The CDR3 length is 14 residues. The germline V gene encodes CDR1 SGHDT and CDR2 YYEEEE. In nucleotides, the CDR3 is TGTGCCAGCGTTGCCGGGACAATCCAAGAGACCCAGTACTTC. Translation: CASVAGTIQETQYF. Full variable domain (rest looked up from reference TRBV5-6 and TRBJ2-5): DAGVTQSPTHLIKTRGQQVTLRCSPKSGHDTVSWYQQALGQGPQFIFQYYEEEERQRGNFPDRFSGHQFPNYSSELNVNALLLGDSALYLCASVAGTIQETQYFGPGTRLLVL.

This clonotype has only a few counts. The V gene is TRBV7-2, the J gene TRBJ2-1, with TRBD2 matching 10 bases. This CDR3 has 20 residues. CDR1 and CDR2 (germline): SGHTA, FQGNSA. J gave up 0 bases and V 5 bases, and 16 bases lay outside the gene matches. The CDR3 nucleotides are TGTGCCAGCAGCCCAAGGACTAGCGGATACTTTTTCAGCTCCTACAATGAGCAGTTCTTC. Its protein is CASSPRTSGYFFSSYNEQFF.